This entry describes one TCR beta chain. Generated by immunoSEQ multiplex PCR, the TCRdb table keeps only in-frame clones and is missing some. Here the sample spans approximately 350,000 clones, around 87% being singletons. This sample is drawn from a study of blood T cell repertoires in COVID-19. Study information: Samples of COVID-19 (acute and convalescent) were obtained from the United States, Italy and Spain.

Participants' reported clinical history set cohort assignment. Two negative PCRs, clearance, or symptom resolution were required of recovered Cohort 3 donors. Sequencing used PBMCs or T cells enriched from blood (not recorded which). The source of this sequence is a man aged 18 to 29 who had recovered from COVID-19.

The CDR3 reads CSVGQGNEQYF. The CDR3 DNA follows: TGCAGTGTTGGACAGGGGAACGAGCAGTACTTC. The chain joins TRBV20-1 to TRBJ2-7, with 9 bases aligning to TRBD1. Germline CDR1 DFQATT, CDR2 SNEGSKA (reference sequence). The V segment lost 7 bases and the J segment 5 bases; nucleotides outside the gene matches: 3. CDR3 size: 11 residues.